This T cell receptor (beta chain) came from a study of neoadjuvant anti-PD-1 for oral cavity cancer. Study background: Nivolumab at 3 mg/kg was mostly given biweekly, three to four doses, pre-surgery.

The CDR3 totals 15 residues. Germline assignment: CDR1 MNHNY and CDR2 SVGAGI (reference sequence). V was clipped by 5 bases and J by 2 bases, with 13 bases between them. Sample time point: after neoadjuvant nivolumab, at surgical resection. Patients were newly diagnosed with stage II-IVA oral cavity squamous cell carcinoma without prior systemic or radiation treatment. Comment on this clone: What it recognizes is unknown.

Study results and caveats: Only three patients per response group were TCR-analyzed; validation needed.

Produced via immunoSEQ multiplex PCR; TCRdb's table is partial and in-frame only. The sample contains some 70,000 clones, 70% to 90% of which appear only once. The J gene is TRBJ1-5, the V gene TRBV6-6, with D possibly being TRBD1 (5 bases). The TCR originated in a person aged 35 to 85 with oral cavity squamous cell carcinoma. Source: PBMCs, taken after nivolumab (anti-PD-1) treatment. CDR3 sequence: CASSDQGWGNQPQHF. In DNA, the CDR3 is TGTGCCAGCAGTGACCAGGGTTGGGGCAATCAGCCCCAGCATTTT.